This T cell receptor (beta chain) was obtained from a study of cytomegalovirus exposure and HLA in healthy donors. Study information: Most genotyped donors, roughly 80% of more than 300, had Caucasian-associated genetic ancestry.

Points on this clone: What it binds is unknown.

13 Jbeta primers and 60 Vbeta primers were used for the PCR. TCRdb keeps only in-frame clones here, not all; method: immunoSEQ multiplex PCR. The sample includes about 110,000 clones, approximately 84% of them seen just once. Overall study results and limits: What a later analysis showed was that several of the most significant clusters appeared linked to common viral pathogens.

Germline V gene sequence: CDR1 MDHEN, CDR2 SYDVKM. Trimming shortened V by 1 base and J by 5 bases, and 23 bases separated the two germline ends. The length of the CDR3 is 19 residues. The receptor was derived from a male donor in good health and CMV-seronegative. The sequencing sample was made of PBMCs. V gene TRBV28 combines with J gene TRBJ2-2, with a tentative D call TRBD2 (7 bases). The CDR3 is CASSLYTAISGGQTGELFF. The CDR3 DNA reads TGTGCCAGCAGTTTATACACAGCAATATCGGGGGGACAAACCGGGGAGCTGTTTTTT.